This T cell receptor (beta chain) comes out of a study of blood T cells in healthy people across ages. For the study at large: Template switching caught about one barcoded beta molecule for each two T cells.

Isolating PBMCs gave at least 6 million of these cells per sample. The V end was cut by 6 bases, the J end by 5 bases, with 13 bases between. This CDR3 is built from 14 residues. Germline lookup yields CDR1 SEHNR and CDR2 FQNEAQ (reference sequence). This clonotype was seen a few times. Its antigen is still unknown. The authors ran a second PCR of about 7 to 11 cycles using a sample-barcoded 5' primer and a J-beta primer mix. Through a template-switch adaptor with 12 random nucleotides, each cDNA molecule received a tag. TCRdb independently ran MiXCR on the 5' RACE reads; one entry per CDR3 protein. The sample yields about a million distinct CDR3 sequences, roughly 52% seen once. Study-wide points: Changes in expanded clonotypes were possibly confounded, as the CMV status of donors was unknown.

The TCR was taken from a man aged 25 to 40 in good health. Specimen: blood. The chain is built from TRBV7-9 and TRBJ2-2, with a weak D call TRBD1 (5 bases). The CDR3 spells CASSSHQGTGELFF. DNA of the CDR3: TGTGCCAGCAGTTCGCATCAGGGAACCGGGGAGCTGTTTTTT.